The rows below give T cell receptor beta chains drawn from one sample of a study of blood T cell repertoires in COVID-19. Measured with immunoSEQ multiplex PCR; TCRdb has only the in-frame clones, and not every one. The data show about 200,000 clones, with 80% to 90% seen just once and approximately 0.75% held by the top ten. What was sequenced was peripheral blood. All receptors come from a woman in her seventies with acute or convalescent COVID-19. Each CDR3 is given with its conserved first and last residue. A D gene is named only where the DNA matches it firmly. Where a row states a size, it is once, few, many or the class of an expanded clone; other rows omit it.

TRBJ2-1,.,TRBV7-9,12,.,TGTGCCAGCAGCTTAATCGCGAATGAGCAGTTCTTC,CASSLIANEQFF
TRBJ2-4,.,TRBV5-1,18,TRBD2,TGCGCCAGCAGCTCGGGACTAGCGGGGGCTCTAGCCAAAAACATTCAGTACTTC,CASSSGLAGALAKNIQYF
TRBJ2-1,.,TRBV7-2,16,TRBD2,TGTGCCAGCAGCTCCTACGGAGGTGGAGCGGGAGGTGAGCAGTTCTTC,CASSSYGGGAGGEQFF
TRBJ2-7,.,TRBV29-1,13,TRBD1,TGCAGCGTTTGGACAGGGGAGGGGTACGAGCAGTACTTC,CSVWTGEGYEQYF
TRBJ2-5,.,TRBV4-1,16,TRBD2,TGCGCCAGCAGCCAAGCCACTAGCGGTTTCCAAGAGACCCAGTACTTC,CASSQATSGFQETQYF
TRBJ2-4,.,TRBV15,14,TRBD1,TGTGCCACCAGCGCGGACAGGGGAACGATCATTCAGTACTTC,CATSADRGTIIQYF
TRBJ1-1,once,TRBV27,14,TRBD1,TGTGCCAGCAGTTTCCGGACAGGGAACACTGAAGCTTTCTTT,CASSFRTGNTEAFF
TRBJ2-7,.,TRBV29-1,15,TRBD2,TGCAGCGCTGGGACTAGCGGGGGCAGGACCTACGAGCAGTACTTC,CSAGTSGGRTYEQYF
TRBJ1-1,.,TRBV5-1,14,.,TGCGCCAGCAGCTTGCAGGCAGCGAACACTGAAGCTTTCTTT,CASSLQAANTEAFF
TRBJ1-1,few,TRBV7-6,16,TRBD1,TGTGCCAGCAGTTCTGCCTTGGGGACAGGGGGGACTGAAGCTTTCTTT,CASSSALGTGGTEAFF
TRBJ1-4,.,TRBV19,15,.,TGTGCCAGTAGGAGGCAGGGGTTTACTAATGAAAAACTGTTTTTT,CASRRQGFTNEKLFF
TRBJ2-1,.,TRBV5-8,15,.,TGTGCCAGCAGCTTGGCCGTCAAGCGGCGGAATGAGCAGTTCTTC,CASSLAVKRRNEQFF
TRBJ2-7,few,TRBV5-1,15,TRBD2,TGCGCCAGCAGGATATCTAGCGGGAGTTTCTACGAGCAGTACTTC,CASRISSGSFYEQYF
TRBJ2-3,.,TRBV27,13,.,TGTGCCAGCAAACCTACAGGGACAGATACGCAGTATTTT,CASKPTGTDTQYF
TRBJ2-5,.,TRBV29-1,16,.,TGCAGCGTCATTTTACGCCCCAAACCTAAACGAGAGACCCAGTACTTC,CSVILRPKPKRETQYF
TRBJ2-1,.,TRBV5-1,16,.,TGCGCCAGCAGCTTGGACGTAGGAAGGGGCTACAATGAGCAGTTCTTC,CASSLDVGRGYNEQFF
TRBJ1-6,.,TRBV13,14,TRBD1,TGTGCCAGCAGCTGGGGGGACAGAAATTCACCCCTCCACTTT,CASSWGDRNSPLHF
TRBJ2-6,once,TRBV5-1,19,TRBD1,TGCGCCAGCAGCTTACGGACAGGGGGAACCCTCACTGGGGCCAACGTCCTGACTTTC,CASSLRTGGTLTGANVLTF
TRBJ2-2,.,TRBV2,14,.,TGTGCCAGCAGAAATCAGGGGAACACCGGGGAGCTGTTTTTT,CASRNQGNTGELFF
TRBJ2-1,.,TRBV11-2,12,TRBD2,TGTGCCAGCAGCTTAAGCGGGGGGGAGCAGTTCTTC,CASSLSGGEQFF
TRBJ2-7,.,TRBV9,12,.,TGTGCCAGCAGCACCTCTCCCGGCGAGCAGTACTTC,CASSTSPGEQYF
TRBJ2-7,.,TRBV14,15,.,TGTGCCAGCAGCCTATCCCGGGACAACTCCTACGAGCAGTACTTC,CASSLSRDNSYEQYF
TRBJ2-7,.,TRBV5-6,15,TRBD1,TGTGCCAGCAGCTTGGCCGGGACAGGGGCCTACGAGCAGTACTTC,CASSLAGTGAYEQYF
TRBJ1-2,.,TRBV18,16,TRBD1,TGTGCCAGCTCACCGGACAGGGGGATGGGTAACTATGGCTACACCTTC,CASSPDRGMGNYGYTF
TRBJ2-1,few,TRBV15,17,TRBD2,TGTGCCACCAGCAGATTGGGTAGCGGGGGTATGTACAATGAGCAGTTCTTC,CATSRLGSGGMYNEQFF
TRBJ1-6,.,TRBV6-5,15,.,TGTGCCAGCACCAGTGATGCGGGGGTTTATTCACCCCTCCACTTT,CASTSDAGVYSPLHF
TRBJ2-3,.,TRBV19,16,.,TGTGCCAGTAGTACAAGACAGGCAAGAGTAGGAGATACGCAGTATTTT,CASSTRQARVGDTQYF
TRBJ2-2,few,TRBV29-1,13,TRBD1,TGCAGCGTTGCCCAGGGGGCATCCGGGGAGCTGTTTTTT,CSVAQGASGELFF
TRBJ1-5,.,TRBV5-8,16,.,TGTGCCAGCACTATCAGGACAGTAGGGAGCAATCAGCCCCAGCATTTT,CASTIRTVGSNQPQHF
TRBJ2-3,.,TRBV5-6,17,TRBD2,TGTGCCAGCAGCCTTAGGACTAGCGGGAGTGTTGCAGATACGCAGTATTTT,CASSLRTSGSVADTQYF
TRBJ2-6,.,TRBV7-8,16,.,TGTGCCAGCAGGGCGGACAGACTCGCTGGGGCCAACGTCCTGACTTTC,CASRADRLAGANVLTF